These T cell receptor beta chains were read from a single sample in a study of blood T cell repertoires in COVID-19. Sequencing used immunoSEQ multiplex PCR; TCRdb keeps in-frame clones, though not all of them. The top ten clones hold about 1.8% of a sample with about 100,000 clones, 86% of them seen once. The sample comprised peripheral blood. Receptors were obtained from a man aged 80 or over with acute or convalescent COVID-19. Each CDR3 is given with its conserved first and last residue. Fields, in order: D gene, J gene, V gene, clone size, CDR3 protein, CDR3 DNA. The D gene is left open where the match is weak. Only some rows state a clone size, as once, few, many or a class for expanded clones.

TRBD2 TRBJ2-7 TRBV11-2 . CASSYLAGVSEQYF TGTGCCAGCAGCTACCTAGCGGGAGTATCCGAGCAGTACTTC
. TRBJ1-1 TRBV19 . CASSLNRAEAFF TGTGCCAGTAGCCTCAACCGAGCTGAAGCTTTCTTT
TRBD2 TRBJ2-2 TRBV4-1 . CASSGLDTGELFF TGCGCCAGCAGCGGACTAGACACCGGGGAGCTGTTTTTT
. TRBJ2-5 TRBV7-2 . CASSWGGAKTQYF TGTGCCAGCAGCTGGGGGGGGGCGAAGACCCAGTACTTC
TRBD2 TRBJ2-1 TRBV19 . CASSIRASGRLFNEQFF TGTGCCAGTAGTATTAGAGCCAGCGGGAGACTTTTCAATGAGCAGTTCTTC
. TRBJ2-3 TRBV12-3/TRBV12-4 few CASSHTRDTQYF TGTGCCAGCAGCCACACCAGGGATACGCAGTATTTT
TRBD2 TRBJ2-4 TRBV30 . CAWKLAGPAKNIQYF TGTGCCTGGAAGCTAGCGGGACCAGCCAAAAACATTCAGTACTTC
TRBD1 TRBJ2-5 TRBV5-1 . CASRQGSGQGSETQYF TGCGCCAGCAGACAAGGATCCGGACAGGGATCCGAGACCCAGTACTTC
. TRBJ1-1 TRBV15 . CATSSQLGNTEAFF TGTGCCACCAGCAGCCAACTTGGTAACACTGAAGCTTTCTTT
TRBD1 TRBJ1-3 TRBV11-2 . CASSLGQFGNTIYF TGTGCCAGCAGCTTGGGACAGTTCGGAAACACCATATATTTT
. TRBJ2-5 TRBV24-1 . CATSDKGGVETQYF TGTGCCACCAGCGATAAGGGGGGGGTTGAGACCCAGTACTTC
TRBD2 TRBJ2-7 TRBV7-2 . CASSPRTSTYEQYF TGTGCCAGCAGCCCTCGGACTAGTACCTACGAGCAGTACTTC
. TRBJ2-1 TRBV5-1 . CASSLVGEEQFF TGCGCCAGCAGCTTGGTCGGGGAAGAGCAGTTCTTC
. TRBJ1-5 TRBV24-1 . CATSDVQDVQPQHF TGTGCCACCAGTGATGTTCAGGATGTTCAGCCCCAGCATTTT
. TRBJ1-1 TRBV28 . CASSSPARGQGTEAFF TGTGCCAGCAGTTCACCCGCGCGGGGGCAGGGGACTGAAGCTTTCTTT
. TRBJ2-2 TRBV9 once CASSVESQTGELFF TGTGCCAGCAGCGTCGAGTCCCAAACCGGGGAGCTGTTTTTT